The TCR beta chain under discussion was sequenced for a study of regulatory T cells in long-lasting Graves disease. Time point noted: newly diagnosed GD, antithyroid drugs for less than 3 months. After RNA was extracted from PBMCs, the TCR library was made from it. Germline V gene data show CDR1 as SGHRS and CDR2 as YFSETQ. V dropped 5 bases and J dropped 5; count of bases not matched to a gene: 7. This CDR3 has 14 residues. Many counts were recorded for this clonotype. Construction of TCR beta libraries relied on iRepertoire HTBI primers and on Arm-PCR targeting CDR3 regions. TCRdb called the multiplex PCR reads again in MiXCR, with one record for every CDR3 protein. The repertoire holds some 560,000 distinct CDR3 sequences, with about 15% as singletons. These data were also reused for a study on T cells in Graves' hyperthyroidism and ophthalmopathy. This second study notes: The authors deemed Graves' hyperthyroidism stable absent ophthalmopathy progression within 18 months. Among thyroid clonotypes expanded above 0.001, most also appeared in blood.

Sequenced here: peripheral blood mononuclear cells (PBMCs), sampled at new diagnosis, from a patient treated with antithyroid drugs. The chain uses TRBV5-1 and TRBJ2-7; 10 bases fit TRBD2. The receptor comes from a woman in her forties or fifties with Graves disease. The CDR3 loop reads CASRDPSGGDEQYF. The CDR3 DNA reads TGCGCCAGCAGAGACCCTAGCGGGGGCGACGAGCAGTACTTC.